The rows below give T cell receptor beta chains drawn from one sample of a study of graft-versus-host responses after intestinal transplantation. Which antigens these TCRs recognize remains unknown. Sequenced by immunoSEQ multiplex PCR; TCRdb stores in-frame clones only, minus some. Here the sample spans about 110,000 clones, around 93% being singletons. The sample was unstimulated CD8+ T cells sorted from spleen or lymph node cells, taken before intestinal transplant. The receptor set was obtained from a human donor who received an intestinal transplant. Both conserved end residues are part of each CDR3. D genes are given only for firm matches. Clone size appears in some rows only: once, few, many, or a class for an expanded clone.

TRBV6-5	NA	NA	TRBJ2-2	CASSWGAVGELLF	TGTGCCAGCAGTTGGGGGGCCGTAGGGGAGCTGCTTTTT
TRBV9	TRBD2	NA	TRBJ2-1	CASSVRTSGYNEQFF	TGTGCCAGCAGCGTTAGGACTAGCGGCTACAATGAGCAGTTCTTC
TRBV11-2	NA	NA	TRBJ1-2	CASSSVGYTF	TGTGCCAGCAGCTCCGTGGGGTACACCTTC
TRBV4-1	NA	NA	TRBJ1-1	CASSQEPRGSTEAFF	TGCGCCAGCAGCCAAGAACCCAGGGGAAGTACTGAAGCTTTCTTT
TRBV28	NA	NA	TRBJ2-7	CASSFVAGPYEQYF	TGTGCCAGCAGTTTTGTTGCGGGGCCATACGAGCAGTACTTC
TRBV5-1	NA	NA	TRBJ2-7	CASSLEFSETLTYEQYF	TGCGCCAGCAGCTTGGAGTTTAGCGAGACCCTGACCTACGAGCAGTACTTC
TRBV28	NA	NA	TRBJ1-3	CASSLSLDVAGNTIYF	TGTGCCAGCAGTTTATCCTTGGATGTGGCGGGAAACACCATATATTTT
TRBV7-6	NA	once	TRBJ2-7	CASSFRQHSYEQYF	TGTGCCAGCAGCTTCAGGCAGCACTCCTACGAGCAGTACTTC
TRBV27	NA	NA	TRBJ2-7	CASSYQGFLREQYF	TGTGCCAGCAGTTACCAGGGGTTCTTACGGGAGCAGTACTTC
TRBV7-6	NA	NA	TRBJ2-7	CASSLGIVTYEQYF	TGTGCCAGCAGCTTAGGAATAGTGACCTACGAGCAGTACTTC
TRBV27	NA	NA	TRBJ1-5	CASSSGLSWGQPQHF	TGTGCCAGCAGTTCGGGACTTTCGTGGGGACAGCCCCAGCATTTT
TRBV27	NA	NA	TRBJ2-2	CASSVAANTGELFF	TGTGCCAGCAGTGTAGCAGCGAACACCGGGGAGCTGTTTTTT
TRBV4-1	NA	NA	TRBJ2-1	CASSQVLPSDDEQFF	TGCGCCAGCAGCCAAGTCCTGCCTTCTGACGATGAGCAGTTCTTC
TRBV7-6	TRBD1	NA	TRBJ2-1	CASSSGTGGTGGNEQFF	TGTGCCAGCAGCTCCGGGACAGGGGGCACCGGAGGCAATGAGCAGTTCTTC
TRBV27	TRBD1	NA	TRBJ2-7	CASSFAQGASYEQYF	TGTGCCAGCAGTTTTGCCCAGGGGGCTTCTTACGAGCAGTACTTC
TRBV19	NA	NA	TRBJ1-1	CASTTSGPNTEAFF	TGTGCCAGTACTACGTCAGGGCCGAACACTGAAGCTTTCTTT
TRBV5-1	TRBD1	NA	TRBJ2-1	CASSLWTGARTARSYNEQFF	TGCGCCAGCAGCTTGTGGACAGGGGCGCGAACGGCCCGCTCCTACAATGAGCAGTTCTTC
TRBV7-8	TRBD1	NA	TRBJ2-7	CASKFRDRGYEQYF	TGTGCCAGCAAATTCCGGGACAGGGGTTACGAGCAGTACTTC
TRBV19	TRBD1	NA	TRBJ2-1	CASSIPGQVHEQFF	TGTGCCAGTAGTATTCCGGGACAGGTCCATGAGCAGTTCTTC
TRBV29-1	TRBD2	NA	TRBJ2-7	CSVVKRGTYEQYF	TGCAGCGTTGTAAAGCGGGGTACCTACGAGCAGTACTTC
TRBV7-9	TRBD2	NA	TRBJ2-5	CASSLASAGAYQETQYF	TGTGCCAGCAGCTTAGCGTCTGCGGGAGCGTACCAAGAGACCCAGTACTTC
TRBV5-1	TRBD1	NA	TRBJ2-1	CASSYPDRGGNEQFF	TGCGCCAGCAGCTACCCGGACAGGGGTGGCAATGAGCAGTTCTTC
TRBV2	TRBD2	NA	TRBJ2-5	CASSVAGGLETQYF	TGTGCCAGCAGTGTAGCGGGAGGCCTAGAGACCCAGTACTTC
TRBV30	NA	NA	TRBJ1-1	CAWSVGIGGSTEAFF	TGTGCCTGGAGTGTAGGGATCGGGGGGAGCACTGAAGCTTTCTTT
TRBV5-1	NA	NA	TRBJ2-7	CASSLAWEGGPNEQYF	TGCGCCAGCAGCTTGGCCTGGGAGGGGGGGCCGAACGAGCAGTACTTC
TRBV5-4	NA	NA	TRBJ2-5	CASSVGWAQETQYF	TGTGCCAGCAGTGTAGGGTGGGCCCAAGAGACCCAGTACTTC
TRBV7-9	TRBD2	NA	TRBJ2-7	CASSLEGGSSYEQYF	TGTGCCAGCAGCTTAGAGGGCGGGAGCTCCTACGAGCAGTACTTC
TRBV10-2	TRBD2	NA	TRBJ2-7	CASSSSGTSGRAPYEQYF	TGCGCCAGCAGTTCCTCCGGGACTAGCGGGAGGGCCCCCTACGAGCAGTACTTC
TRBV6-5	NA	NA	TRBJ2-3	CASSSGTGGADTQYF	TGTGCCAGCAGCTCCGGGACCGGAGGCGCAGATACGCAGTATTTT
TRBV13	TRBD1	NA	TRBJ2-1	CASSLVQGNNEQFF	TGTGCCAGCAGCTTAGTACAGGGGAACAATGAGCAGTTCTTC
TRBV28	NA	NA	TRBJ2-7	CASSSRRENSDEQYF	TGTGCCAGCAGTTCCCGACGAGAAAACTCGGACGAGCAGTACTTC
TRBV6-6	NA	few	TRBJ1-2	CASSSSGYTF	TGTGCCAGCAGTTCGAGCGGCTACACCTTC
TRBV30	TRBD2	NA	TRBJ2-5	CAWTGGGRDQETQYF	TGTGCCTGGACTGGAGGCGGGAGGGACCAAGAGACCCAGTACTTC
TRBV6-5	NA	few	TRBJ2-7	CASSYFSGSPYEQYF	TGTGCCAGCAGTTACTTTTCCGGGTCACCCTACGAGCAGTACTTC
TRBV27	NA	NA	TRBJ2-1	CASSLIVYNEQFF	TGTGCCAGCAGTTTAATAGTCTACAATGAGCAGTTCTTC
TRBV27	TRBD1	NA	TRBJ2-1	CASSFLRGSNEQFF	TGTGCCAGCAGTTTTCTCAGGGGGAGTAATGAGCAGTTCTTC
TRBV5-8	TRBD1	NA	TRBJ2-7	CASSLVPSRQGWFDYEQYF	TGTGCCAGCAGCTTGGTTCCCTCGCGACAGGGGTGGTTCGATTACGAGCAGTACTTC
TRBV19	TRBD1	NA	TRBJ1-1	CASSQGASEAFF	TGTGCCAGTAGTCAGGGGGCTAGTGAAGCTTTCTTT
TRBV18	NA	NA	TRBJ2-1	CASSPQDTTYNEQFF	TGTGCCAGCTCACCACAGGACACTACCTACAATGAGCAGTTCTTC
TRBV7-8	NA	NA	TRBJ1-1	CASSLEATDILTEAFF	TGTGCCAGCAGCTTAGAGGCGACAGACATCCTCACTGAAGCTTTCTTT
TRBV27	NA	NA	TRBJ2-3	CASSLLSRDTDTQYF	TGTGCCAGCAGTTTGTTGAGTCGAGACACAGATACGCAGTATTTT
TRBV9	NA	NA	TRBJ1-3	CASSVEGAAGNTIYF	TGTGCCAGCAGCGTAGAAGGGGCGGCTGGAAACACCATATATTTT
TRBV28	NA	NA	TRBJ2-4	CASRLTSPDSIAKNIQYF	TGTGCCAGCCGACTCACCAGCCCGGACAGCATAGCCAAAAACATTCAGTACTTC
TRBV2	TRBD2	NA	TRBJ2-7	CASSERGLAGGFYEQYF	TGTGCCAGCAGTGAAAGGGGACTAGCGGGAGGGTTCTACGAGCAGTACTTC
TRBV7-9	NA	few	TRBJ2-7	CASSPRDSRDEQYF	TGTGCCAGCAGCCCTCGAGATAGTCGGGACGAGCAGTACTTC
TRBV29-1	NA	NA	TRBJ2-7	CSVEDGAGLIFEQYF	TGCAGCGTTGAAGACGGGGCCGGACTGATATTCGAGCAGTACTTC
TRBV5-1	NA	NA	TRBJ2-7	CASSLELSYEQYF	TGCGCCAGCAGCTTGGAACTTTCCTACGAGCAGTACTTC
TRBV5-4	TRBD2	NA	TRBJ2-7	CASSLSGSGDEQYF	TGTGCCAGCAGCTTGAGCGGGAGTGGCGACGAGCAGTACTTC
TRBV27	TRBD2	NA	TRBJ2-3	CASSLLTSGSLGGDTQYF	TGTGCCAGCAGCCTTCTTACTAGCGGGAGTCTAGGAGGAGATACGCAGTATTTT
TRBV30	TRBD2	NA	TRBJ2-3	CAWGLAVGDTQYF	TGTGCCTGGGGACTAGCGGTGGGAGATACGCAGTATTTT
TRBV6-5	NA	NA	TRBJ1-1	CASSYSKDTEAFF	TGTGCCAGCAGTTACTCGAAGGACACTGAAGCTTTCTTT
TRBV27	TRBD1	NA	TRBJ1-1	CASSTTDAGQGMGTEAFF	TGTGCCAGCAGTACCACCGACGCGGGACAGGGGATGGGGACTGAAGCTTTCTTT
TRBV13	NA	NA	TRBJ2-2	CASSFRGTGELFF	TGTGCCAGCAGCTTCAGGGGAACCGGGGAGCTGTTTTTT
TRBV6-6	NA	NA	TRBJ1-2	CASRPGTKGYTF	TGTGCCAGCAGACCGGGAACTAAAGGCTACACCTTC